The sequence of this T cell receptor (beta chain) was determined in a study of T cells in Graves' hyperthyroidism and ophthalmopathy. In its sample, this clonotype was seen many times. Regions amplified from RNA transcripts were the TCR beta CDR3 regions. In the first-round RT-PCR of the TCR CDR3, the HTBI primer set was used. TCRdb processed the multiplex PCR reads anew with MiXCR; each CDR3 protein has one entry. The sample lists hundreds of thousands of distinct CDR3 sequences; roughly 15% were seen once. Trimming removed 2 bases at V and 1 base at J, with 8 bases between. This CDR3 has 14 amino acids. Germline V CDR1 and CDR2: SEHNR, FQNEAQ (reference sequence).

This chain uses TRBV7-9 with TRBJ1-1, with D hard to call. The sequence was obtained from a woman in her forties or fifties with Graves' ophthalmopathy. Material for sequencing was blood. The CDR3 bases are TGTGCCAGCAGCTTATTGGCACAGAACACTGAAGCTTTCTTT. Its translation: CASSLLAQNTEAFF.